The text below deals with one T cell receptor beta chain. TCRdb's table, derived via immunoSEQ multiplex PCR, lists solely in-frame clones and lacks some. The table has some 61,000 clones, about 90% seen once. This sample stems from a study of T cell changes during pregnancy in multiple sclerosis. The sequencing here drew on peripheral blood, taken in the second trimester of pregnancy. The receptor comes from a female donor with multiple sclerosis, enrolled in a pregnancy study.

The CDR3 sequence: CASSKVKRSGYTF. The DNA for the CDR3 is TGTGCCAGCAGCAAGGTTAAGCGGAGTGGCTACACCTTC. The V call is TRBV21-1, the J call TRBJ1-2. TRBV21-1 is a listed pseudogene. CDR3 length: 13 residues.